This TCR beta chain was sequenced during a study of cytomegalovirus exposure and HLA in healthy donors. Study-wide background: A preliminary data release comprised about 85 million unique TCRs obtained from HLA-typed donors.

Broader study findings: High specificity and sensitivity for cytomegalovirus status were reported for the classifier. A few V segments could not be told apart, such as TRBV6-2 and TRBV6-3, and were left out.

In the case of this clone: What it binds is not known.

PCR involved 60 Vbeta and 13 Jbeta primers. This table comes from immunoSEQ multiplex PCR, and its TCRdb copy is limited to in-frame clones, with some not included. The profile shows 95,000 to 150,000 clones, about 80% of them singletons. This CDR3 contains 15 residues. Trimming pared 6 bases from V and 0 bases from J, leaving 15 bases between. Germline lookup yields CDR1 ENHRY and CDR2 SYGVKD. The sample consisted of PBMCs. The chain recombines TRBV10-3 with TRBJ2-7; D may be TRBD1 (5 bases). The sequence was obtained from a woman between 45 and 60 years old in good health and CMV-seropositive. The CDR3 is CAIRTGQGSSYEQYF. In DNA, the CDR3 is TGTGCCATCAGGACCGGCCAGGGCAGCTCCTACGAGCAGTACTTC.